This entry concerns a single T cell receptor beta chain. This entry comes from a study of shared clonotypes between healthy human individuals. Overall study: Three plates each covered CD4 naive and memory; CD8 naive two, CD8 memory one.

J gave up 4 bases and V 5 bases, and 7 bases lay outside the gene matches. Germline loops: CDR1 PRHDT, CDR2 FYEKMQ (reference sequence). The CDR3 runs to 15 residues. Selected positively for CCR7 and CD45RO-negative, naive CD8 cells excluded terminally differentiated effector memory CD45RA+ cells. The donors were all Caucasian adults (living in Nashville, Tennessee). Template for every sorted-subset replicate PCR totaled roughly 200 ng DNA, around 33,000 T cell genomes. Measured with immunoSEQ multiplex PCR; TCRdb has only the in-frame clones, and not every one. This table holds some 2 million clones, about 95% found once.

Sequenced: naive CD8+ T cells sorted from blood. The sequence was collected from a man aged 18 to 35 in good health. The V gene is TRBV13, the J gene TRBJ2-7; 11 bases are shared with TRBD2. CDR3 coding DNA: TGTGCCAGCAGCGCGGGACTAGCGGAACTATACGAGCAGTACTTC. This gives the protein CASSAGLAELYEQYF.